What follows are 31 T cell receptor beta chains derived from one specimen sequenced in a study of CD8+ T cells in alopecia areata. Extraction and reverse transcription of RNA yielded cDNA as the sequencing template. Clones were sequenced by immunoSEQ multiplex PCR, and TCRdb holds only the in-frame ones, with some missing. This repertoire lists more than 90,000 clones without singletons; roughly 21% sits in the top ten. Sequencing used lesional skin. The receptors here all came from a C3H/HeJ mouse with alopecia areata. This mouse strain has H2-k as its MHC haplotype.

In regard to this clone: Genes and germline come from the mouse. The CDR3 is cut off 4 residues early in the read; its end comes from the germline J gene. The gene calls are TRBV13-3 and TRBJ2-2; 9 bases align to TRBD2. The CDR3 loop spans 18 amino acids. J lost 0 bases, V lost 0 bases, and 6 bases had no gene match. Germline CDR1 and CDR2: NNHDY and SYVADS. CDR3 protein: CASSDAPGGGANTGQLYF. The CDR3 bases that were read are TGTGCCAGCAGTGATGCGCCTGGGGGGGGTGCAAACACCGGG.

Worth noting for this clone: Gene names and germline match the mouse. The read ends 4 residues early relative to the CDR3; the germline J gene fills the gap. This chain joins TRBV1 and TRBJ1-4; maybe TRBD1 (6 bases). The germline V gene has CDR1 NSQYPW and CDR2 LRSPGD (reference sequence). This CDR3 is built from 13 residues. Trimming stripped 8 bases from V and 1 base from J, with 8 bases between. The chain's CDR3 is CTCGTNSNERLFF. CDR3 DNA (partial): TGCACCTGCGGGACAAATTCCAACGAA. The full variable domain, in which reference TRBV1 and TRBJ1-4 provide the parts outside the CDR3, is VTLLEQNPRWRLVPRGQAVNLRCILKNSQYPWMSWYQQDLQKQLQWLFTLRSPGDKEVKSLPGADYLATRVTDTELRLQVANMSQGRTLYCTCGTNSNERLFFGHGTKLSVL.

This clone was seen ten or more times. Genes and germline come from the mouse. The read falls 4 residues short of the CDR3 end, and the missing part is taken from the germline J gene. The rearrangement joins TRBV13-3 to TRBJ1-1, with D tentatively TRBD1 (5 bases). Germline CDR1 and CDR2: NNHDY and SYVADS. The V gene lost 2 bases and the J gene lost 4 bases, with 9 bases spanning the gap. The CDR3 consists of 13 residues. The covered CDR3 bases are TGTGCCAGCAGTGAAGGGGTTTTCACA. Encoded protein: CASSEGVFT. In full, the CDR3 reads CASSEGVFTEVFF.

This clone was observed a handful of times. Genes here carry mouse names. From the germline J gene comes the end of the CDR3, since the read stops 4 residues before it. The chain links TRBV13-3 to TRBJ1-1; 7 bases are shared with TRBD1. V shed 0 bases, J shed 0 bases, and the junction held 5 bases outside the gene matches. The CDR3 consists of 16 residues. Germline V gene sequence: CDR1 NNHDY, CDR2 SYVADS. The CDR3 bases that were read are TGTGCCAGCAGTGATGCTGCAGGGGGTGCAAACACA. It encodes CASSDAAGGANT. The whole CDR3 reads CASSDAAGGANTEVFF.

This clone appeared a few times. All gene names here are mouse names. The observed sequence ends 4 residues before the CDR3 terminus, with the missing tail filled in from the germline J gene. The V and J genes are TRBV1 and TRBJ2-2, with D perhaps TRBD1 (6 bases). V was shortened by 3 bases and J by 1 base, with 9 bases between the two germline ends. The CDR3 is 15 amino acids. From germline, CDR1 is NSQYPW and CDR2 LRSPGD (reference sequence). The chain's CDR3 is CTCSASTGNTGQLYF. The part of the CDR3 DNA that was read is TGCACCTGCAGTGCCTCGACAGGAAACACCGGG. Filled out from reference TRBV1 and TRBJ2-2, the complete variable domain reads VTLLEQNPRWRLVPRGQAVNLRCILKNSQYPWMSWYQQDLQKQLQWLFTLRSPGDKEVKSLPGADYLATRVTDTELRLQVANMSQGRTLYCTCSASTGNTGQLYFGEGSKLTVL.

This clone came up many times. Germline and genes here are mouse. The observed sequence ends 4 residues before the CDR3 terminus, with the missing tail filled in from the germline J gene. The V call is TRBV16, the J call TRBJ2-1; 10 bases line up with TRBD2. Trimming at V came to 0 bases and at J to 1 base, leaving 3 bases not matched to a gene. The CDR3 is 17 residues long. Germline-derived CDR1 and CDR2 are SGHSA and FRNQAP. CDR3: CASSLEPGLGNYAEQFF. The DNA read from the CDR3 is TGTGCAAGCAGCTTAGAACCGGGACTGGGGAACTATGCT.

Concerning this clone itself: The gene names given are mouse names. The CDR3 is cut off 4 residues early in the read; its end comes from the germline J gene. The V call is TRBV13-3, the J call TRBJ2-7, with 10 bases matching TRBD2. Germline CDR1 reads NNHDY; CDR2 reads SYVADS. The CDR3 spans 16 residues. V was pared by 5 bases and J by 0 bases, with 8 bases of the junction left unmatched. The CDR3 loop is CASSYNWGGSSYEQYF. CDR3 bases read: TGTGCCAGCAGCTATAACTGGGGGGGAAGCTCCTAT.

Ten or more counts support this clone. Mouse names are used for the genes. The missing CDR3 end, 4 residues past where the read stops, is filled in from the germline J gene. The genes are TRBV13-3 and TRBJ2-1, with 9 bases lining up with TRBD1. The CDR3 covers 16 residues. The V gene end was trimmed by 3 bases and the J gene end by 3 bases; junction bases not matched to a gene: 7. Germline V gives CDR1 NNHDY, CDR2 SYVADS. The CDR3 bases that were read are TGTGCCAGCAGTGGATGGGGACAGGGCTCCTATGCT. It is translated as CASSGWGQGSYA. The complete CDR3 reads CASSGWGQGSYAEQFF.

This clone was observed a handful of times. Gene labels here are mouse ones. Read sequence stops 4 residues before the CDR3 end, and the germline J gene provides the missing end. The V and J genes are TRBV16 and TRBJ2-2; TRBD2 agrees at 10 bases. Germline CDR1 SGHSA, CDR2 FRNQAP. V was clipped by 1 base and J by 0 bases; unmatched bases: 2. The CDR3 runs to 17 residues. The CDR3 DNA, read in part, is TGTGCAAGCAGCTTAGCTGGGGGGGCCTCAAACACCGGG. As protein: CASSLAGGASNTG. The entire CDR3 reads CASSLAGGASNTGQLYF. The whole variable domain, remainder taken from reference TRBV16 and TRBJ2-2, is NAGVIQTPRHKVTGKGQEATLWCEPISGHSAVFWYRQTIVQGLEFLTYFRNQAPIDDSGMPKERFSAQMPNQSHSTLKIQSTQPQDSAVYLCASSLAGGASNTGQLYFGEGSKLTVL.

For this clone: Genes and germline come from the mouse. The sequenced part of the CDR3 DNA is TGTGCCAGCATGACAGGGGAGGCAGAA. It codes for CASMTGEAE. The entire CDR3 protein reads CASMTGEAETLYF. The chain has TRBV13-3 and TRBJ2-3; 8 bases align to TRBD1. The read stops 4 residues short of the end of the CDR3; the missing end is completed from the germline J gene. V lost 6 bases and J lost 3; bases outside the gene matches: 3. This CDR3 contains 13 residues. Germline V CDR1 and CDR2: NNHDY, SYVADS.

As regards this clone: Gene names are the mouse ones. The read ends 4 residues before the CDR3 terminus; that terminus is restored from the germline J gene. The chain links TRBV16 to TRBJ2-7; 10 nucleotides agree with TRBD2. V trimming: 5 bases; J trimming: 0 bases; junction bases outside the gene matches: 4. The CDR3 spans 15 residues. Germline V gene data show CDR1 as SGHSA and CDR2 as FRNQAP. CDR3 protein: CASSPDWGASYEQYF. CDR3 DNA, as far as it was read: TGTGCAAGCAGCCCAGACTGGGGGGCCTCCTAT.

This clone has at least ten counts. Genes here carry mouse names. The CDR3 protein is CASSDRQGGTGQLYF. The sequenced CDR3 bases are TGTGCCAGCAGTGATAGACAGGGAGGCACCGGG. The chain joins TRBV13-3 to TRBJ2-2; TRBD1 aligns across 7 bases. The CDR3 extends 4 residues past the end of the read, so its final part is completed from the germline J gene. This CDR3 contains 15 residues. Germline-derived CDR1 and CDR2 are NNHDY and SYVADS. With 1 base clipped from V and 4 bases from J, the junction kept 4 bases outside the gene matches.

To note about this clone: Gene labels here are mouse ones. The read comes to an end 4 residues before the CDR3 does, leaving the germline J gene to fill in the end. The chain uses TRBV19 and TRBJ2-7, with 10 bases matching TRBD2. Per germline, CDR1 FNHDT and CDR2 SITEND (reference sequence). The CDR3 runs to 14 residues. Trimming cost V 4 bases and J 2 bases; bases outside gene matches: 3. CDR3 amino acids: CASSDLGGPYEQYF. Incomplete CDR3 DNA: TGTGCCAGCAGTGATCTGGGGGGGCCCTAT. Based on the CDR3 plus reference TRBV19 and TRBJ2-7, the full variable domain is GGIITQTPKFLIGQEGQKLTLKCQQNFNHDTMYWYRQDSGKGLRLIYYSITENDLQKGDLSEGYDASREKKSSFSLTVTSAQKNEMAVFLCASSDLGGPYEQYFGPGTRLTVL.

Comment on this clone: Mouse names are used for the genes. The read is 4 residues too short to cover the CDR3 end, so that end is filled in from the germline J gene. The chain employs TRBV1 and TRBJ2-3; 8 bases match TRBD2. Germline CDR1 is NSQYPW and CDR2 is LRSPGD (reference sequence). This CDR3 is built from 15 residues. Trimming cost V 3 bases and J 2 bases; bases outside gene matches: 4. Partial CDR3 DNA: TGCACCTGCAGTGCCTGGGGGGCCCTTGCAGAA. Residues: CTCSAWGALAE. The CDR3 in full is CTCSAWGALAETLYF.

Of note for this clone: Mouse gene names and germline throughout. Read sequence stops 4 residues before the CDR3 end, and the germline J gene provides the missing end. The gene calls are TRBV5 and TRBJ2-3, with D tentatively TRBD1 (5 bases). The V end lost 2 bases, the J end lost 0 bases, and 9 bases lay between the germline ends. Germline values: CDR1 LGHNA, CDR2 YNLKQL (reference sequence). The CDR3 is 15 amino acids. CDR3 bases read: TGTGCCAGCAGCCAACCAGACAGTAGTGCAGAA. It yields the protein CASSQPDSSAE. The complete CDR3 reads CASSQPDSSAETLYF.

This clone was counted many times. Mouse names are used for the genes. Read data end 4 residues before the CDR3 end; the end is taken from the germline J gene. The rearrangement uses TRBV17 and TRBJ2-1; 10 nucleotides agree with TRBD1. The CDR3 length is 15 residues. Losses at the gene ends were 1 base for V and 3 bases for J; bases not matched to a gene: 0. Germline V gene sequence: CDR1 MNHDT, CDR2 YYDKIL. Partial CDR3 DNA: TGTGCTAGCAGTAGAGGGACAGGGGGCTATGCT. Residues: CASSRGTGGYA. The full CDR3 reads CASSRGTGGYAEQFF.

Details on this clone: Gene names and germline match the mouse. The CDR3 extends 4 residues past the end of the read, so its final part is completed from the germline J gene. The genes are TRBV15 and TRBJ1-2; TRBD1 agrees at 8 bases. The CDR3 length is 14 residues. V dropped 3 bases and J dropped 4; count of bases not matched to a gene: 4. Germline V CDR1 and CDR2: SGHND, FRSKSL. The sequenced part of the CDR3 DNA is TGTGCCAGCAGTTTGGACAGGGCTCTCTCC. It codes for CASSLDRALS. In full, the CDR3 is CASSLDRALSDYTF.

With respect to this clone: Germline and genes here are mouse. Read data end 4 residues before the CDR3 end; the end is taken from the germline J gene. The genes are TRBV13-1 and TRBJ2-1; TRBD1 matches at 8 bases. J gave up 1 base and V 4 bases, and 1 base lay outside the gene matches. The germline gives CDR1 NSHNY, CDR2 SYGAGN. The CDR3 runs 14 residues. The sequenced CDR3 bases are TGTGCCAGCAGTTGGACAGGGAACTATGCT. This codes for CASSWTGNYA. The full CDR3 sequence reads CASSWTGNYAEQFF.

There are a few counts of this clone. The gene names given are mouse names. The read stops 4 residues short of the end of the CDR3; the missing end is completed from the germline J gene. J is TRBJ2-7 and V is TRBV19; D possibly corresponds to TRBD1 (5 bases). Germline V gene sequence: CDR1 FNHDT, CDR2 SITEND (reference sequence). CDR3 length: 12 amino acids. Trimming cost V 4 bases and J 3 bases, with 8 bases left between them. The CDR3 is CASSRTIYEQYF. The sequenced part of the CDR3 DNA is TGTGCCAGCAGTCGGACAATCTAT.

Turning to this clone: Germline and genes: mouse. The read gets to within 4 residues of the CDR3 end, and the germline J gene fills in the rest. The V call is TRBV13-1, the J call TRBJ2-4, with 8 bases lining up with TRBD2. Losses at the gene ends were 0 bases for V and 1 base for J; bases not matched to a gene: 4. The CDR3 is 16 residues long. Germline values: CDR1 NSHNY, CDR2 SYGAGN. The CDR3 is CASSDDGGVGQNTLYF. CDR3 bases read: TGTGCCAGCAGTGATGATGGGGGGGTCGGTCAAAAC.

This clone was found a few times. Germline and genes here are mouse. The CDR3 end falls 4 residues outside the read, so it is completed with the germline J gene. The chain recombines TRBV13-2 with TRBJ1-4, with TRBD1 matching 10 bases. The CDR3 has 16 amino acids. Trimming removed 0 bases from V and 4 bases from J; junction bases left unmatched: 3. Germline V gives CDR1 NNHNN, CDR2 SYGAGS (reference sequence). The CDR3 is CASGDVGQGVNERLFF. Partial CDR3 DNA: TGTGCCAGCGGTGATGTTGGACAGGGGGTCAACGAA.

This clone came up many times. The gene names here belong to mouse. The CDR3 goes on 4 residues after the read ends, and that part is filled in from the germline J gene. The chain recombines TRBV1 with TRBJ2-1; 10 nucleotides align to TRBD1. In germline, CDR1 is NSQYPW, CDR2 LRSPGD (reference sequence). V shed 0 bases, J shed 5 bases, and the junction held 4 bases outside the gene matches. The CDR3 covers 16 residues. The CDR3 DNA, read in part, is TGCACCTGCAGTGCAGATGGGGGGACAGGGGATGCT. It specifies CTCSADGGTGDA. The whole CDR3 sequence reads CTCSADGGTGDAEQFF.

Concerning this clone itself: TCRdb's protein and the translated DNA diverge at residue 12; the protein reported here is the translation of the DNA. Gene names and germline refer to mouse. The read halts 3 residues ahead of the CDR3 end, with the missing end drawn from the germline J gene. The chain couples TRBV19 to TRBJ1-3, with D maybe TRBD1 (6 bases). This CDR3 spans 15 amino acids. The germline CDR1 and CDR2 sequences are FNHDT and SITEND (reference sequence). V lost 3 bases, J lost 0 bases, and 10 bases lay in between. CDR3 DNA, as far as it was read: TGTGCCAGCAGTACAGGGGTCAATTCTGGAAATACG. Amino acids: CASSTGVNSGNT. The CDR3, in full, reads CASSTGVNSGNTLYF.

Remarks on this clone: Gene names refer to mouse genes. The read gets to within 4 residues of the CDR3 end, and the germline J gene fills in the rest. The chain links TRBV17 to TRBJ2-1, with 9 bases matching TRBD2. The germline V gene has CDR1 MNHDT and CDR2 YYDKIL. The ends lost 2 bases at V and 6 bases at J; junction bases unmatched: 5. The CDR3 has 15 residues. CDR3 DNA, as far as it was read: TGTGCTAGCAGTAGAAAGTCTGGGGGGGTTGCT. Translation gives CASSRKSGGVA. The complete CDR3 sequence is CASSRKSGGVAEQFF.

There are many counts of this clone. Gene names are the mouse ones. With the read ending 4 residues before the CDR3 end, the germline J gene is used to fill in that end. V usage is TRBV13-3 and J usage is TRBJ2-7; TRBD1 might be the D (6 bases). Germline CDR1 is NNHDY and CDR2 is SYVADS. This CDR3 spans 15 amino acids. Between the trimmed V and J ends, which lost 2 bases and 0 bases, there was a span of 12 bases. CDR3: CASSEQGLPSYEQYF. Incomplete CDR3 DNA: TGTGCCAGCAGTGAACAGGGCCTTCCCTCCTAT.

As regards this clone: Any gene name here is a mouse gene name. The covered CDR3 bases are TGTGCCAGAGCTTCCGGGCTGGGGGGGCGCTGTGCAGAA. Translation gives CARASGLGGRCAE. The whole CDR3 protein is CARASGLGGRCAETLYF. The rearrangement uses TRBV3 and TRBJ2-3; TRBD2 matches 10 bases. The read comes to an end 4 residues before the CDR3 does, leaving the germline J gene to fill in the end. CDR3 length: 17 amino acids. Unmatched junction bases numbered 13, after V lost 9 bases and J lost 1 base. CDR1 and CDR2 (germline): SNHLY, FYNGKV (reference sequence).

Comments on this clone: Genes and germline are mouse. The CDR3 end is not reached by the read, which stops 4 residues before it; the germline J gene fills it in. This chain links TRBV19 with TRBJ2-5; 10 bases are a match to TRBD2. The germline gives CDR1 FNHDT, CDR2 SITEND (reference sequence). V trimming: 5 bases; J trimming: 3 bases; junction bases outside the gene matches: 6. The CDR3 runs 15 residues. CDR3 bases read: TGTGCCAGCAGACCCCGGGACTGGGGTCAAGAC. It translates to CASRPRDWGQD. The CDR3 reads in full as CASRPRDWGQDTQYF. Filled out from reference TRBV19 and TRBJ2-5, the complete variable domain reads GGIITQTPKFLIGQEGQKLTLKCQQNFNHDTMYWYRQDSGKGLRLIYYSITENDLQKGDLSEGYDASREKKSSFSLTVTSAQKNEMAVFLCASRPRDWGQDTQYFGPGTRLLVL.

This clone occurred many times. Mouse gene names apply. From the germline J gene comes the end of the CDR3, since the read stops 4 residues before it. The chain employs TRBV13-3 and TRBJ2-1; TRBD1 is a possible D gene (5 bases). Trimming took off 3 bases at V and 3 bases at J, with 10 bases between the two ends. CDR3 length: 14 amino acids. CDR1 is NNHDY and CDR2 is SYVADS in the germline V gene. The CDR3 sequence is CASSAAGLYAEQFF. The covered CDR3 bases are TGTGCCAGCAGTGCCGCAGGGCTCTATGCT.

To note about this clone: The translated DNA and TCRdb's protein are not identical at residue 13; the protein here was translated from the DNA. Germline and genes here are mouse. The CDR3 here is CASSDPGQGYNSPLYF. CDR3 DNA, as far as it was read: TGTGCCAGCAGTGATCCGGGACAGGGGTATAATTCGCCC. This sequence joins TRBV13-1 and TRBJ1-6; 10 bases match TRBD1. The CDR3 extends 3 residues past the end of the read, so its final part is completed from the germline J gene. Being an ORF, TRBJ1-6 has a function that is uncertain. This CDR3 has 16 amino acids. Germline CDR1 reads NSHNY; CDR2 reads SYGAGN. V gave up 1 base and J gave up 4 bases; unmatched junction bases: 2.

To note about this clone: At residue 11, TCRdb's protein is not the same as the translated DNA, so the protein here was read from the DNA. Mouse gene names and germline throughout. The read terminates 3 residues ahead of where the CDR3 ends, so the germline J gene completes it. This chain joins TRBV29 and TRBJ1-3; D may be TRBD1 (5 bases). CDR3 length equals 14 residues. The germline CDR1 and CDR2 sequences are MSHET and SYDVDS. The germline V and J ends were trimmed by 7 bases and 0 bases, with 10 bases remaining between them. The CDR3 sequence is CASTFTGSGNTLYF. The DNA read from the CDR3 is TGTGCTAGCACCTTCACAGGTTCTGGAAATACG. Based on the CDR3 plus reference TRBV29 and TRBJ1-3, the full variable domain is DMKVTQMPRYLIKRMGENVLLECGQDMSHETMYWYRQDPGLGLQLIYISYDVDSNSEGDIPKGYRVSRKKREHFSLILDSAKTNQTSVYFCASTFTGSGNTLYFGEGSRLIVV.

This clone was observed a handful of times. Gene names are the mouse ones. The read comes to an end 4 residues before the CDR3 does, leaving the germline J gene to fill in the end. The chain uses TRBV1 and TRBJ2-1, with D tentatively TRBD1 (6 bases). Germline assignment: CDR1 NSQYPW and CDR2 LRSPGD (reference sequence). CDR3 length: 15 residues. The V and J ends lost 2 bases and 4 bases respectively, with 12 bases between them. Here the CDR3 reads CTCSASRDKYAEQFF. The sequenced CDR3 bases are TGCACCTGCAGTGCAAGCCGGGACAAATATGCT.